The TCR beta chain under discussion was sequenced for a study of blood T cell repertoires in COVID-19. In the study overall: Italy, Spain and the United States were the sources of the convalescent and acute COVID-19 samples.

In germline, CDR1 is SGHRS, CDR2 YFSETQ. The V gene lost 5 bases and the J gene lost 1 base, with 18 bases spanning the gap. The CDR3 is 16 amino acids. The repertoire was sequenced with immunoSEQ multiplex PCR; TCRdb's copy has only in-frame clones and lacks some. The data hold about 28,000 clones, with about 92% observed a single time. The TCR originated in a woman aged 70-85 years with COVID-19, enrolled during active disease. The sample was peripheral blood. The chain employs TRBV5-1 and TRBJ1-1; TRBD1 is a possible D gene (5 bases). CDR3 loop: CASRIQGGQGNTEAFF. In DNA, the CDR3 is TGCGCCAGCAGAATCCAGGGAGGCCAGGGGAACACTGAAGCTTTCTTT.